This T cell receptor (beta chain) is drawn from a study of blood T cell repertoires in COVID-19. Across the whole study: The United States, Italy and Spain provided the acute and convalescent COVID-19 samples.

Recruitment covered about 26 US areas and drew participants whose ages spanned roughly 18 to 100 years. The length of the CDR3 is 13 residues. Trimming left V 3 bases short and J 0 bases short, with 5 bases between. Germline CDR1 reads LNHDA; CDR2 reads SQIVND (reference sequence). TCRdb's copy holds only in-frame clones and misses some; the assay was immunoSEQ multiplex PCR. The sample has approximately 130,000 clones; around 86% are singletons. The chain is built from TRBV19 and TRBJ1-1; no firm D call. This TCR was sampled from a man aged 25 to 40 who had recovered from COVID-19. Sequenced material: PBMCs or T cells enriched from blood (not recorded which). CDR3 residues: CASSMAVNTEAFF. The CDR3 DNA sequence: TGTGCCAGTAGTATGGCCGTGAACACTGAAGCTTTCTTT. The full variable domain, its missing parts supplied by reference TRBV19 and TRBJ1-1, is DGGITQSPKYLFRKEGQNVTLSCEQNLNHDAMYWYRQDPGQGLRLIYYSQIVNDFQKGDIAEGYSVSREKKESFPLTVTSAQKNPTAFYLCASSMAVNTEAFFGQGTRLTVV.